The entry that follows covers one TCR beta chain sequence. There are many counts of this clonotype. This clone's antigen is unknown. No base quality information exists; no much larger clone differs at one position. In the ophthalmopathy patients, disease was moderately to severely active, with a Clinical Activity Score of 3 or more, a NOSPECS grade of 4 or more, and a duration of less than 3 months. The study excluded patients with uncontrolled infections, other autoimmune diseases, pregnancy or lactation. Clinical symptoms, serum thyroxine and TRAb, thyroid ultrasound, and orbital computed tomography formed the basis for the diagnoses. PBMCs were separated from approximately 9.9 ml of fresh peripheral blood using Ficoll-Paque density gradient centrifugation. Total RNA was extracted with Trizol reagent, and quality was checked on an Agilent 2100 Bioanalyzer. The TCR beta CDR3 regions were amplified from the RNA transcripts. For the first round of RT-PCR on the TCR CDR3, the HTBI primer set was used together with the Qiagen OneStep RT-PCR kit. A second multiplex PCR round built the libraries, followed by size selection and purification. The libraries were sequenced on an Illumina HiSeq2000 using paired-end 100 bp reads. As for the authors' bioinformatics: SOAPnuke was used to process the raw data, throwing out any read that contained adapters or uncalled bases, had a mean Phred below 15, or lacked an exact constant-primer or identifier match. COPE v1.2.5 was used to merge the high-quality paired reads, and each unique nucleotide sequence was defined as a clonotype. Clonotypes were aligned to IMGT TRBV, TRBD and TRBJ reference segments using MiTCR v1.1. The analysis included only V-J combinations with a frequency above 0.0001, which together covered approximately 99% of the repertoires. The TCS score was defined as the ratio of F50 (clonal expansion) to E x V (chaos), calculated using BLOSUM62-based TCRdist between CDR3 peptides within each V-J. Welch's t-statistics and random forest reduced just over 500 V-J features to under 15, which were used in a naive Bayes classifier (R e1071). The Morisita-Horn index was used to measure how similar the thyroid and blood repertoires were. The public reads were run again by TCRdb, first through fastp at Q25 and then through MiXCR, and only productive beta chains were kept. Rows are unified per CDR3 protein, each entry keeping the most common DNA and genes. The V and J calls here are based on TCRdb, not the publication. A total of roughly 560,000 distinct CDR3 sequences appear in this sample, roughly 14% of them only once. Approximately 4.3% of the sample is held by the ten biggest clonotypes.

Per the germline V gene, MNHEY is the CDR1 and SVGAGI is the CDR2. Spanning cysteine to phenylalanine, the CDR3 consists of 14 amino acids. Of the read, only the CDR3 DNA is kept; its 42 bases are in frame from base 1. V lost 0 bases and J lost 6 bases; the stretch between them is 12 bases long. This sample stems from a study of T cells in Graves' hyperthyroidism and ophthalmopathy (dated by TCRdb to between 2019 and 2020). With respect to the entire study: Peripheral blood was collected at initial diagnosis, before any treatment. After sampling, hyperthyroidism patients received methimazole starting at 30 mg daily, and ophthalmopathy patients received high-dose intravenous methylprednisolone. TCR V-J signatures able to tell the groups apart were searched for in a discovery cohort of some 100 patients, of whom more than 40 had Graves' ophthalmopathy and around 56 had stable Graves' hyperthyroidism. The paper describes TCR Vbeta CDR3 sequencing of 135 peripheral blood samples, made up of around 41 ophthalmopathy patients, around 78 hyperthyroidism patients and 17 progressor patients. In several Graves' hyperthyroidism patients, the study also compared T-cell repertoires from thyroid tissue with T-cell repertoires from blood. The roughly 100 discovery patients were randomly divided into training and test sets at a 7:3 ratio. Prospective prediction of ophthalmopathy was tested in an independent validation cohort consisting of about 19 hyperthyroidism patients and approximately 16 patients who later progressed to ophthalmopathy.

The paper as a whole reports these results and caveats: In validation, progression to ophthalmopathy was predicted by the model with almost 71% sensitivity and around 75% specificity, a median of 6.5 months before onset. No statistical method was used to set the sample size in advance, and investigators knew the group allocation. Ophthalmopathy was separated from stable hyperthyroidism by a 13 V-J signature model, with about 86% sensitivity and around 81% specificity obtained in cross-validation and 80%/75% obtained in testing. Blood samples also contained most of the expanded thyroid clonotypes (frequency above 0.001), which suggests that blood repertoires may reflect thyroid immune responses.

What was sequenced was blood. The rearranged segments are TRBV6-5 and TRBJ2-7; the D segment could be TRBD1, given 6 matching bases. The receptor comes from a woman in her thirties or forties with Graves' ophthalmopathy. The CDR3 loop reads CASSYSLTGREQYF. The bases are TGTGCCAGCAGTTACTCGTTGACAGGCCGCGAGCAGTACTTC.